The 17 T cell receptor beta chains below come from one sample, sequenced in a study of molecular identifiers for immune sequencing clone quantification. TCRdb redid the calling of the PCR reads with MiXCR, one entry per CDR3 protein. This table holds about 640,000 distinct CDR3 sequences, 15% to 20% found once. The sequenced material came from naive CD8+ T cells from blood, with Jurkat cell RNA spiked in. The subset here: FACS-sorted CD8+CD4-CCR7+CD45RA+ naive T cells. The receptors come from a human donor in good health. Some libraries in this study had Jurkat cell RNA spiked in.

This clonotype has a handful of counts. The chain links TRBV24-1 to TRBJ1-2; D is unclear. The CDR3 sequence is 15 residues long. The V end lost 5 bases, the J end lost 0 bases, and 12 bases lay between the germline ends. Germline CDR1 reads KGHDR; CDR2 reads SFDVKD. The CDR3 DNA follows: TGTGCCACCAGTGTGGCGCGGAGTTCTAACTATGGCTACACCTTC. Residues: CATSVARSSNYGYTF.

The sample holds many counts of this clonotype. The chain employs TRBV28 and TRBJ1-1, with D possibly TRBD1 on 6 matching bases. CDR1 is MDHEN and CDR2 is SYDVKM in the germline V gene. Trimming left V 4 bases short and J 4 bases short, with 13 bases between. CDR3 length: 14 residues. The CDR3 loop reads CASSYRGGRTEAFF. Here the CDR3 DNA reads TGTGCCAGCAGTTATAGAGGGGGGCGCACTGAAGCTTTCTTT. Complete variable domain (other parts from reference TRBV28 and TRBJ1-1): DVKVTQSSRYLVKRTGEKVFLECVQDMDHENMFWYRQDPGLGLRLIYFSYDVKMKEKGDIPEGYSVSREKKERFSLILESASTNQTSMYLCASSYRGGRTEAFFGQGTRLTVV.

The rearrangement uses TRBV20-1 and TRBJ2-3, with 10 nucleotides matching TRBD2. From germline, CDR1 is DFQATT and CDR2 SNEGSKA (reference sequence). The trim removed 3 bases at V and 4 bases at J, leaving 19 bases unmatched. This CDR3 comprises 19 residues. CDR3 sequence (DNA): TGCAGTGCTAGGGGGGTAGCGGGAGGCCCGGCACGGGGCGCAGATACGCAGTATTTT. Protein product: CSARGVAGGPARGADTQYF.

This clonotype was found many times. The chain uses TRBV5-1 and TRBJ2-7; TRBD1 matches at 8 bases. Germline V gene lookup returns CDR1 SGHRS and CDR2 YFSETQ. CDR3 length equals 15 residues. The V gene end was trimmed by 2 bases and the J gene end by 4 bases; junction bases not matched to a gene: 8. The CDR3 bases are TGCGCCAGCAGCTTTTCGGCAGGGGGCTCTTACGAGCAGTACTTC. This codes for CASSFSAGGSYEQYF.

This clonotype has at least ten counts. The CDR3 DNA is TGTGCCAGCAGAACCGATGACCCCGGGACTAGCGGGAGTGCTAGCACAGATACGCAGTATTTT. Its protein product is CASRTDDPGTSGSASTDTQYF. The gene calls are TRBV27 and TRBJ2-3; the match to TRBD2 covers 14 bases. This CDR3 contains 21 residues. V shed 6 bases, J shed 0 bases, and the junction held 17 bases outside the gene matches. Per germline, CDR1 MNHEY and CDR2 SMNVEV (reference sequence).

This clonotype was seen repeatedly, ten times or more. The chain is built from TRBV5-4 and TRBJ1-1, with 8 bases matching TRBD1. J gave up 6 bases and V 4 bases, and 5 bases lay outside the gene matches. Germline assignment: CDR1 SGHNT and CDR2 YYREEE (reference sequence). CDR3 length equals 13 residues. CDR3 nucleotides: TGTGCCAGCAGCCAGACAGGGGACGCTGAAGCTTTCTTT. This sequence encodes CASSQTGDAEAFF.

The table lists this clonotype with many counts. This CDR3 reads CATSDNTDTQYF. For the CDR3, the DNA is TGTGCCACCAGTGACAACACAGATACGCAGTATTTT. The chain combines TRBV24-1 with TRBJ2-3; no clear D. This CDR3 region has 12 residues. The V and J ends lost 4 bases and 2 bases respectively, with 3 bases between them. The germline CDR1 and CDR2 sequences are KGHDR and SFDVKD.

Of note for this clonotype: This may arise from a read error, as a much more abundant clone is one base away. The rearrangement links TRBV7-9 to TRBJ1-1; possibly TRBD1 for D (6 bases). Germline CDR1 and CDR2: SEHNR and FQNEAQ (reference sequence). The CDR3 runs 14 residues. The V gene lost 8 bases and the J gene lost 3 bases, with 16 bases spanning the gap. Here the CDR3 reads CASLLDRMDTEAFF. CDR3 in DNA: TGTGCCAGCCTACTGGACAGAATGGACACTGAAGCTTTCTTT.

This clonotype was seen many times. V gene TRBV5-6 combines with J gene TRBJ1-1; D call uncertain. This CDR3 is 15 amino acids long. V lost 0 bases, J lost 6 bases, and 15 bases lay in between. Germline V gene lookup returns CDR1 SGHDT and CDR2 YYEEEE. The CDR3 DNA reads as TGTGCCAGCAGCTTGGCTGGGCGGGAGATTCCTGAAGCTTTCTTT. This sequence encodes CASSLAGREIPEAFF.

This clonotype has a count of ten or more. The chain links TRBV13 to TRBJ1-6; maybe TRBD1 (6 bases). The CDR3 has 14 residues. CDR1 is PRHDT and CDR2 is FYEKMQ in the germline V gene (reference sequence). Trimming left V 5 bases short and J 10 bases short, with 15 bases between. CDR3 sequence: CASSTTGLGSPLHF. The CDR3 coding sequence is TGTGCCAGCAGCACAACAGGGTTAGGATCACCCCTCCACTTT.

A note on this clonotype: The conserved phenylalanine or tryptophan normally closing the CDR3 is absent here, so this likely arose from a read error. CDR3 protein: CASSPPGAEAFL. The CDR3 DNA is TGTGCCAGCAGTCCACCAGGGGCTGAAGCTTTCCTT. The chain employs TRBV27 and TRBJ1-1; D possibly corresponds to TRBD1 (6 bases). This CDR3 is built from 12 residues. Trimming shortened V by 5 bases and J by 6 bases, and 10 bases separated the two germline ends. Germline-derived CDR1 and CDR2 are MNHEY and SMNVEV (reference sequence).

This clonotype was counted between two and nine times. The chain uses TRBV12-3 or TRBV12-4 and TRBJ2-4; D gene ambiguous. The CDR3 runs to 18 residues. V was clipped by 4 bases and J by 0 bases, with 19 bases between them. The CDR3 DNA sequence: TGTGCCAGCAGTTCACACCCCTCCTTAACGGTAGCCAAAAACATTCAGTACTTC. Residues: CASSSHPSLTVAKNIQYF.

As regards this clonotype: Germline and junction disagree at one end, which may indicate a read error. Written as DNA, the CDR3 is TGCAGCGTTGAAGGGGGTGAAACCGGCGTCGGCTACGAGCGGTACTTC. Encoded protein: CSVEGGETGVGYERYF. This rearrangement joins TRBV29-1 to TRBJ2-7; D is ambiguous. Germline CDR1 is SQVTM and CDR2 is ANQGSEA. This CDR3 has 16 residues.

V gene TRBV11-2 combines with J gene TRBJ1-5; perhaps TRBD1 as D (5 bases). The V end lost 4 bases, the J end lost 7 bases, and 11 bases lay between the germline ends. This CDR3 is 13 amino acids long. In germline, CDR1 is SGHAT, CDR2 FQNNGV. The CDR3 is CASSWDVEQPQHF. The CDR3 DNA sequence: TGTGCCAGCAGCTGGGACGTGGAACAGCCCCAGCATTTT. The whole variable domain, filled in from reference TRBV11-2 and TRBJ1-5, reads EAGVAQSPRYKIIEKRQSVAFWCNPISGHATLYWYQQILGQGPKLLIQFQNNGVVDDSQLPKDRFSAERLKGVDSTLKIQPAKLEDSAVYLCASSWDVEQPQHFGDGTRLSIL.

The chain is built from TRBV4-2 and TRBJ2-7; unclear D gene. Germline V gives CDR1 LGHNA, CDR2 YNFKEQ. The CDR3 loop spans 15 amino acids. V was shortened by 0 bases and J by 2 bases, with 11 bases between the two germline ends. This CDR3 reads CASSQDRLETYEQYF. The CDR3, as DNA: TGTGCCAGCAGCCAAGATCGATTGGAAACCTACGAGCAGTACTTC.

The rearrangement links TRBV4-3 to TRBJ2-2; a possible D gene is TRBD1 (8 bases). The CDR3 loop spans 15 amino acids. CDR1 is LGHNA and CDR2 is YSLEER in the germline V gene. V was shortened by 1 base and J by 6 bases, with 12 bases between the two germline ends. The CDR3 bases are TGCGCCAGCAGCCAAGGAACAGGGGGGGCCGGGGAGCTGTTTTTT. Its protein is CASSQGTGGAGELFF.

This clonotype was counted many times. This chain links TRBV6-1 with TRBJ2-7; 8 bases are a match to TRBD1. The CDR3 is made up of 11 amino acids. Trimming at V came to 8 bases and at J to 5 bases, leaving 2 bases not matched to a gene. Per the germline V gene, CDR1 is MNHNS and CDR2 is SASEGT. CDR3 in amino acids: CASPGQDEQYF. The CDR3 DNA follows: TGTGCCAGCCCGGGACAGGACGAGCAGTACTTC.